The TCR beta chain described here comes from a study of cytomegalovirus exposure and HLA in healthy donors. Study as a whole: Of the donors genotyped, 398 in all, about 76% fell in the Caucasian-associated ancestry cluster.

Germline V CDR1 and CDR2: SGDLS, YYNGEE. Trimming took 3 bases from V and 0 from J; bases not matched to a gene: 5. CDR3 length equals 16 residues. Study results and limitations: Earlier analysis found most TCR beta V segments productive about 87% or about 30% of the time. Per a later analysis, about 15,000 TCR beta sequences showed association with HLA alleles at 0.05 false discovery rate.

The study ran its PCR with 60 Vbeta and 13 Jbeta primers. Sequencing was performed with immunoSEQ multiplex PCR; in TCRdb, only in-frame clones are kept and a portion is missing. Among more than 50,000 clones listed, 65% to 80% were seen once. As for this clone: What it recognizes is unknown.

The V call is TRBV9, the J call TRBJ1-1; 10 positions agree with TRBD1. The receptor's source is a man aged 40-49 years in good health and CMV-seropositive. What was sequenced was PBMCs. The CDR3 DNA reads TGTGCCAGCAGCGGTCTGGACAGGGGGTTGAACACTGAAGCTTTCTTT. This translates into CASSGLDRGLNTEAFF.